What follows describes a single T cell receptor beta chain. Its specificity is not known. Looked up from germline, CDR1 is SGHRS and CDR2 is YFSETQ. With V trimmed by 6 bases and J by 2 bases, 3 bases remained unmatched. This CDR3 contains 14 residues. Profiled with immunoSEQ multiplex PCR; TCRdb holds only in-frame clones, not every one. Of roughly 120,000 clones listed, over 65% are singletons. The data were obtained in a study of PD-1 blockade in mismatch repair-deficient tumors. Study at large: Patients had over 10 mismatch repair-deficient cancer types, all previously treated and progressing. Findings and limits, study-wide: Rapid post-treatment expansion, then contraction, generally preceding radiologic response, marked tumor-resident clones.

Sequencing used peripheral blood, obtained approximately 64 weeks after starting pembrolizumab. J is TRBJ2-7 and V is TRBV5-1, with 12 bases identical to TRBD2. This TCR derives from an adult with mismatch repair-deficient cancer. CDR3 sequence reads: CASTRTSGTYEQYF. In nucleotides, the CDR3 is TGCGCCAGCACCCGGACTAGCGGGACCTACGAGCAGTACTTC.